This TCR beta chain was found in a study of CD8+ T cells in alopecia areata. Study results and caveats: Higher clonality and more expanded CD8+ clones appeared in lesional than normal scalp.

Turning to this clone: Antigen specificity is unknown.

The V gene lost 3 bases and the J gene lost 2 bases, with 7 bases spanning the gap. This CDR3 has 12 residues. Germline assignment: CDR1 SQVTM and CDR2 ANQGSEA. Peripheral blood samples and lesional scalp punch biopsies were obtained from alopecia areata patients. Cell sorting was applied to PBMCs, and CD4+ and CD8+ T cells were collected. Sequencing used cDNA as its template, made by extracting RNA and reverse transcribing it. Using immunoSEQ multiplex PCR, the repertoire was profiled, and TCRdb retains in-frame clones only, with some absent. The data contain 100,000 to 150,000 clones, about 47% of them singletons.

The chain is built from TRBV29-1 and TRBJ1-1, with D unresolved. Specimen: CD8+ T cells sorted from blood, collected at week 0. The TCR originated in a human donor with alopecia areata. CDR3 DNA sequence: TGCAGCGTTGAGGCGGCAAACACTGAAGCTTTCTTT. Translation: CSVEAANTEAFF.